This TCR beta chain was recorded in a study of cytomegalovirus exposure and HLA in healthy donors. Study-level background: The same platform used for the roughly 610 first-cohort repertoires was also used for the 90 to 150 validation repertoires, as a later analysis reported. Study-wide results and limits: The study listed 150 to 200 cytomegalovirus-associated TCR beta chains. Despite most TCR sequences being rare, some public TCRs occurred in many donors. Cytomegalovirus status was reportedly diagnosed by the classifier with high sensitivity and specificity.

The data were produced by immunoSEQ multiplex PCR, yet TCRdb's version contains in-frame clones alone and is incomplete. The sample records 140,000 to 150,000 clones, 91% being singletons. Germline assignment: CDR1 KGHSH and CDR2 LQKENI. The CDR3 has 15 residues. Trimming removed 2 bases from V and 3 bases from J; junction bases left unmatched: 1. Concerning this clone: Its matching antigen is unknown.

Input material: PBMCs. This TCR derives from a young man in good health and CMV-seronegative. The rearrangement joins TRBV18 to TRBJ2-2; TRBD1 matches 9 bases. The CDR3 loop reads CASSPRTGDTGELFF. The CDR3 DNA sequence: TGTGCCAGCTCACCAAGGACAGGGGACACCGGGGAGCTGTTTTTT. Together with reference TRBV18 and TRBJ2-2, the CDR3 gives the full variable domain: NAGVMQNPRHLVRRRGQEARLRCSPMKGHSHVYWYRQLPEEGLKFMVYLQKENIIDESGMPKERFSAEFPKEGPSILRIQQVVRGDSAAYFCASSPRTGDTGELFFGEGSRLTVL.